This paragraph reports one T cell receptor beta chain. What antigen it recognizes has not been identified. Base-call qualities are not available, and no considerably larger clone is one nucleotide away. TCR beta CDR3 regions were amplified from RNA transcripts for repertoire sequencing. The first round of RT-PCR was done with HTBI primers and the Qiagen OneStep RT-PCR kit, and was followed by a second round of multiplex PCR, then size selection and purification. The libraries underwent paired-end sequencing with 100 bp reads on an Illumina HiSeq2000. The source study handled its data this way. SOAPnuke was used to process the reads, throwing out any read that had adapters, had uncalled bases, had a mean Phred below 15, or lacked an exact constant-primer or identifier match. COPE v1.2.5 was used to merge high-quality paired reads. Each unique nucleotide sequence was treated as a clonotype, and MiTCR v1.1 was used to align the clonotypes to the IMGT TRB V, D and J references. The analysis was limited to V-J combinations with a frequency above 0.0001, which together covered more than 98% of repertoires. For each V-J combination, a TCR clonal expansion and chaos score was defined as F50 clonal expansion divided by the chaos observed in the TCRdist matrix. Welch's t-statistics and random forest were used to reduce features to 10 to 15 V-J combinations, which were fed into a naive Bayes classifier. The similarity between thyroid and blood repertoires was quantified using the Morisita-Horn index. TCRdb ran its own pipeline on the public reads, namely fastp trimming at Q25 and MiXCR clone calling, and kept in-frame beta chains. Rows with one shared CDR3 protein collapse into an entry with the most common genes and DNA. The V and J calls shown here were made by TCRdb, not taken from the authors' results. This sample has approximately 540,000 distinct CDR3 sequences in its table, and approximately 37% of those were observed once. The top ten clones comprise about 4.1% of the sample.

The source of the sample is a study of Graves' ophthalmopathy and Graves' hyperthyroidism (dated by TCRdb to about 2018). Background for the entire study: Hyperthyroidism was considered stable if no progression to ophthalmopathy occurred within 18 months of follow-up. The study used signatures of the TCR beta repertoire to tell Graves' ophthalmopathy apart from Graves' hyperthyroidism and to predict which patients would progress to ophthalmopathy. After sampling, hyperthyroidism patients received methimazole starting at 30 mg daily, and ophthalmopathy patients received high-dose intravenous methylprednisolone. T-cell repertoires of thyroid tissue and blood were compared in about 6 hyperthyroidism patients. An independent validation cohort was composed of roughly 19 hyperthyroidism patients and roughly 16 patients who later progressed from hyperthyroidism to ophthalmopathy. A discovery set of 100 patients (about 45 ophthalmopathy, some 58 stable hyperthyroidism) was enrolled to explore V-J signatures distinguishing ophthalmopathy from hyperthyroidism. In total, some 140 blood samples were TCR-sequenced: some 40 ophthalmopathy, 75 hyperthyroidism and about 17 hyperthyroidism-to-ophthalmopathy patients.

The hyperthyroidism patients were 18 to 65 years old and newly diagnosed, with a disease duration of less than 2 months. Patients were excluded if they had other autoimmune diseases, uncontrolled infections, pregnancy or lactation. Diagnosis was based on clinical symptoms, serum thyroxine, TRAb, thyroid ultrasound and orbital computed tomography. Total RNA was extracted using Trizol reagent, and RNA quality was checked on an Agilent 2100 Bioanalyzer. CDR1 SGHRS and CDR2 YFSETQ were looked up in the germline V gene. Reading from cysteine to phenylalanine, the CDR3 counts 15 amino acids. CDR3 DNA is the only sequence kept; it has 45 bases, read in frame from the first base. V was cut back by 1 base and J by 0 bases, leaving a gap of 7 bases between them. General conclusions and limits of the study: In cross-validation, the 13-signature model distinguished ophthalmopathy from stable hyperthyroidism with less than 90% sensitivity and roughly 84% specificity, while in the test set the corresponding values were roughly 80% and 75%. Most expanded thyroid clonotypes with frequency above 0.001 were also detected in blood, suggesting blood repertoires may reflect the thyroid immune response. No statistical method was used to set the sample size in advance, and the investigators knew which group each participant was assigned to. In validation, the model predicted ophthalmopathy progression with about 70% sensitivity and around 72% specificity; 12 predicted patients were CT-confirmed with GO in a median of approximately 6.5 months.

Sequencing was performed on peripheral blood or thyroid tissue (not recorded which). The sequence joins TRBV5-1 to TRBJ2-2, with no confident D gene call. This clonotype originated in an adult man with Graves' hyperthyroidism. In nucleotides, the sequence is TGCGCCAGCAGCTTGCGCCTAGCGAACACCGGGGAGCTGTTTTTT. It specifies CASSLRLANTGELFF.